The clone carrying this T cell receptor (beta chain) was recorded a few times. The CDR3 has 13 amino acids. V was shortened by 3 bases and J by 0 bases, with 6 bases between the two germline ends. Germline V gene data show CDR1 as DFQATT and CDR2 as SNEGSKA (reference sequence). With a J-beta primer mix and a sample-barcoded 5' primer, a second PCR ran about 6 to 11 cycles. The authors tagged each cDNA molecule using a template-switch adaptor with 12 random nucleotides. One entry per CDR3 protein results from TCRdb running MiXCR on the 5' RACE reads. Of around 2 million distinct CDR3 sequences in the sample, around 40% were seen once. The data are from a study of blood T cells in healthy people across ages.

The sample consisted of blood. The clonotype originates from a human donor in good health. The chain recombines TRBV20-1 with TRBJ2-4, with unresolved D. The CDR3 DNA reads as TGCAGTGCTAGTTCCAGAGCCAAAAACATTCAGTACTTC. Protein product: CSASSRAKNIQYF.